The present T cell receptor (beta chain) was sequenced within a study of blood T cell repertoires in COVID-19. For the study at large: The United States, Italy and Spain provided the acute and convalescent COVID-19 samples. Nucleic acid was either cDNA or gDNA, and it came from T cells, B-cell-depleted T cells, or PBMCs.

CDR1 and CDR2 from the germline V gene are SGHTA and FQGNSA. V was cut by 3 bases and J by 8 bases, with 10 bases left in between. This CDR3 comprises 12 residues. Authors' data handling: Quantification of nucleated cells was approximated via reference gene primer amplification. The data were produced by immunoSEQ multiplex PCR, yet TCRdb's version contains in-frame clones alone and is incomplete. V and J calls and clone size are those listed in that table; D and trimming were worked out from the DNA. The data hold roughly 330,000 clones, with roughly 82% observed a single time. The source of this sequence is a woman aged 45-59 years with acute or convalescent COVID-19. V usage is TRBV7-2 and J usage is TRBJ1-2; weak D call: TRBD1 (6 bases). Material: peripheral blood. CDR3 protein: CASSFSGVGYTF. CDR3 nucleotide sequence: TGTGCCAGCAGCTTTTCAGGGGTCGGCTACACCTTC.